This TCR beta chain was captured by sequencing in a study of immune heterogeneity within non-small cell lung tumors. Study-wide context: The composition of the tumors was a handful of squamous cell carcinomas, roughly ten non-squamous carcinomas and 1 not otherwise specified. Whole-study results and caveats: Largely, high-frequency T-cell receptor beta clonotypes differed from one individual patient to another. There were identical dominant CDR3 beta clonotypes recurring across tumor sites within a patient, together with site-unique high-frequency clones.

Template input was genomic DNA from bulk tumor (roughly 600 ng per sample). Multiple widely separated biopsies were taken from each primary tumor at surgery. The study enrolled patients with untreated, newly diagnosed non-small cell lung cancer who underwent curative surgery. A total of about 14 patients with newly diagnosed non-small cell lung cancer, all of whom were undergoing surgery with curative intent, made up the donors. Ten or more counts support this clonotype. Antigen unknown. The TCR beta CDR3 region underwent multiplex PCR amplification with 32 V and 13 J primers. TCRdb used MiXCR to reprocess the multiplex PCR reads, holding one entry per CDR3 protein. The sample has tens of thousands of distinct CDR3 sequences; around 28% are singletons. CDR3 size: 12 residues. Germline CDR1 and CDR2: MNHNS and SASEGT. V lost 1 base and J 9 bases, leaving 7 bases between the germline ends.

The rearrangement joins TRBV6-1 to TRBJ2-1; no clear D. Sample: lung tumor tissue. The TCR sequence derives from a man in his forties with non-small cell lung cancer. The chain's CDR3 is CASSEGQIEQFF. In DNA, the CDR3 is TGTGCCAGCAGTGAAGGTCAGATTGAGCAGTTCTTC.